This TCR beta chain was recovered during a study of blood T cells in healthy people across ages. The CDR3 covers 13 residues. V was pared by 9 bases and J by 10 bases, with 6 bases of the junction left unmatched. Germline assignment: CDR1 KGHDR and CDR2 SFDVKD. Combining a sample-barcoded 5' primer with a J-beta primer mix, a second PCR ran for about 6 to 11 cycles. A single record per CDR3 protein comes from TCRdb applying MiXCR to the 5' RACE reads. The sample lists 1,500,000 or so distinct CDR3 sequences, almost 60% seen once, with 6.7% in the top ten. The sequenced material came from blood. The V gene is TRBV24-1, the J gene TRBJ2-1, with 12 bases lining up with TRBD2. This clonotype was obtained from a man in his late teens or twenties in good health. The chain's CDR3 is CATSSGRAGEQFF. The DNA of the CDR3 is TGTGCCACCTCTAGCGGGAGGGCCGGAGAGCAGTTCTTC.